This T cell receptor beta chain stems from a study of T cells after yellow fever vaccination. This CDR3 region has 14 residues. The germline CDR1 and CDR2 sequences are DFQATT and SNEGSKA (reference sequence). V shed 3 bases and J shed 1 base, with 7 bases lying between them. TCRdb redid the calling of the 5' RACE reads with MiXCR, one entry per CDR3 protein. The top ten clones hold about 2.7% of a sample with 100,000 to 150,000 distinct CDR3 sequences, 7.4% of them seen once. This clonotype showed up many times. The chain recombines TRBV20-1 with TRBJ2-6; tentatively, D is TRBD2 (5 bases). The specimen comprised CD4+ T cells sorted from PBMCs, sampled 9 to 11 days after the first yellow fever vaccination. The sequence was collected from a young man who received the YFV17D yellow fever vaccine. The CDR3 nucleotides read TGCAGTGCTAGGTGGGAGTCTGGGGCCAACGTCCTGACTTTC. This sequence encodes CSARWESGANVLTF.